A selection of T cell receptor beta chains follows, all from one sample in a study of OX40 agonist ivuxolimab in advanced cancers. TCRdb's table, derived via immunoSEQ multiplex PCR, lists solely in-frame clones and lacks some. This sample has roughly 45,000 clones, with around 80% found just once. The starting material was CD4+ or CD8+ T cells sorted from blood, obtained in a trial of the OX40 agonist ivuxolimab. Receptor source: an adult with an advanced solid tumor such as melanoma, head and neck, liver or kidney cancer. The CDR3 runs from the conserved cysteine through the conserved F or W. A D gene is named only where the DNA matches it firmly. Where a row states a size, it is once, few, many or the class of an expanded clone; other rows omit it.

abundance: -; v_gene: TRBV1; j_gene: TRBJ1-2; d_gene: -; CDR3aa: CTSRQVRGYTF
abundance: few; v_gene: TRBV27; j_gene: TRBJ2-1; d_gene: TRBD2; CDR3aa: CASSSSTSPGPNEQFF
abundance: -; v_gene: TRBV6-1; j_gene: TRBJ2-4; d_gene: -; CDR3aa: CASSEWMIIQYF
abundance: -; v_gene: TRBV10-1; j_gene: TRBJ2-3; d_gene: -; CDR3aa: CASSEGTSTDTQYF
abundance: -; v_gene: TRBV5-4; j_gene: TRBJ2-5; d_gene: TRBD1; CDR3aa: CASSWDRFQETQYF
abundance: -; v_gene: TRBV5-1; j_gene: -; d_gene: TRBD2; CDR3aa: CASSLEGGRALYEQYF
abundance: -; v_gene: TRBV29-1; j_gene: TRBJ2-1; d_gene: -; CDR3aa: CSVDGTHTSYNEQFF
abundance: -; v_gene: TRBV2; j_gene: TRBJ1-6; d_gene: -; CDR3aa: CARATGPRNSPLHF
abundance: -; v_gene: TRBV7-9; j_gene: TRBJ2-1; d_gene: TRBD2; CDR3aa: CASSIGTSGNKQFF
abundance: -; v_gene: TRBV6-6; j_gene: TRBJ2-7; d_gene: TRBD2; CDR3aa: CASTMGLAGVYEQYF
abundance: -; v_gene: TRBV7-6; j_gene: TRBJ1-1; d_gene: -; CDR3aa: CASSLGQNTEAFF
abundance: -; v_gene: TRBV6-6; j_gene: TRBJ1-6; d_gene: TRBD1; CDR3aa: CASSYRQGSSPLHF
abundance: -; v_gene: TRBV9; j_gene: TRBJ1-4; d_gene: -; CDR3aa: CASSDRTSEKLFF
abundance: once; v_gene: TRBV23-1; j_gene: TRBJ2-5; d_gene: -; CDR3aa: CASSQYQRRETQYF
abundance: -; v_gene: TRBV13; j_gene: TRBJ2-7; d_gene: -; CDR3aa: CASSSARTLSGEQYF
abundance: -; v_gene: TRBV6-6; j_gene: TRBJ2-7; d_gene: -; CDR3aa: CASSYSSRAYEQYF
abundance: -; v_gene: TRBV4-1; j_gene: TRBJ2-7; d_gene: TRBD2; CDR3aa: CASSLTGTSGSSIMDEQYF
abundance: -; v_gene: TRBV19; j_gene: TRBJ2-1; d_gene: -; CDR3aa: CASRIKGRAYNEQFF
abundance: -; v_gene: TRBV7-9; j_gene: TRBJ1-4; d_gene: -; CDR3aa: CASSLAGRFNEKLFF
abundance: few; v_gene: TRBV11-2; j_gene: TRBJ2-1; d_gene: TRBD2; CDR3aa: CASGSSGMWRNEQFF
abundance: once; v_gene: TRBV6-5; j_gene: TRBJ2-5; d_gene: TRBD1; CDR3aa: CASSLQGVGETQYF
abundance: -; v_gene: TRBV19; j_gene: TRBJ2-7; d_gene: -; CDR3aa: CASRESGAAYEQYF
abundance: -; v_gene: TRBV6-5; j_gene: TRBJ1-3; d_gene: -; CDR3aa: CASKNDRSSGNTIYF